The 27 T cell receptor beta chains below come from one sample, sequenced in a study of blood T cell repertoires in COVID-19. The repertoire was sequenced with immunoSEQ multiplex PCR; TCRdb's copy has only in-frame clones and lacks some. The profile shows about 300,000 clones, around 90% of them singletons. Sequencing input: peripheral blood. Receptors originate from a man between 18 and 35 years old who had recovered from COVID-19.

The chain employs TRBV9 and TRBJ2-5; D might be TRBD1 (8 bases). V lost 5 bases to trimming and J lost 5 bases, with 13 bases between them. The CDR3 length is 13 residues. Germline V CDR1 and CDR2: SGDLS, YYNGEE. CDR3 amino acids: CASSGQGGETQYF. The CDR3 nucleotides read TGTGCCAGCAGTGGACAGGGAGGGGAGACCCAGTACTTC.

V usage is TRBV6-1 and J usage is TRBJ2-7; 9 bases are a match to TRBD1. This CDR3 has 16 residues. The germline V gene encodes CDR1 MNHNS and CDR2 SASEGT. Trimming took 2 bases from V and 1 from J; bases not matched to a gene: 6. The CDR3 loop is CASSETPDRGSYEQYF. CDR3 DNA: TGTGCCAGCAGTGAAACCCCGGACAGGGGATCCTACGAGCAGTACTTC.

The chain couples TRBV19 to TRBJ1-5; D is undetermined. There are 15 residues in the CDR3. With 1 base removed from V and 8 bases from J, the gap between germline ends came to 15 bases. The V gene's germline CDR1 is LNHDA and CDR2 SQIVND (reference sequence). The CDR3 region has the DNA TGTGCCAGTAGTATAGCCTACAGTCACTCGGAGCCCCAGCATTTT. Translated, it gives CASSIAYSHSEPQHF.

This sequence joins TRBV18 and TRBJ2-7; 14 nucleotides align to TRBD2. The CDR3 contains 16 residues. The ends lost 3 bases at V and 5 bases at J; junction bases unmatched: 6. From germline, CDR1 is KGHSH and CDR2 LQKENI. Here the CDR3 reads CASSPGLAGAHDEQYF. The CDR3 DNA follows: TGTGCCAGCTCACCGGGACTAGCGGGAGCTCACGACGAGCAGTACTTC.

This chain joins TRBV9 and TRBJ1-1; D remains unclear. V lost 6 bases to trimming and J lost 2 bases, with 11 bases between them. The CDR3 runs 13 residues. CDR1 is SGDLS and CDR2 is YYNGEE in the germline V gene. CDR3 in amino acids: CASTRGGNTEAFF. The CDR3 DNA sequence: TGTGCCAGCACTCGGGGAGGAAACACTGAAGCTTTCTTT.

The chain uses TRBV11-2 and TRBJ2-5, with D possibly being TRBD2 (5 bases). With 1 base removed from V and 4 bases from J, the gap between germline ends came to 10 bases. CDR3 size: 14 residues. CDR1 is SGHAT and CDR2 is FQNNGV in the germline V gene. In DNA, the CDR3 is TGTGCCAGCAGCTTAGGGACTTGGGGAGAGACCCAGTACTTC. Its protein is CASSLGTWGETQYF. Drawing the rest from reference TRBV11-2 and TRBJ2-5, the complete variable domain is EAGVAQSPRYKIIEKRQSVAFWCNPISGHATLYWYQQILGQGPKLLIQFQNNGVVDDSQLPKDRFSAERLKGVDSTLKIQPAKLEDSAVYLCASSLGTWGETQYFGPGTRLLVL.

This sequence joins TRBV5-1 and TRBJ1-2; D gene ambiguous. The CDR3 has 15 amino acids. Germline V lookup: CDR1 SGHRS, CDR2 YFSETQ. Trimming removed 0 bases from V and 1 base from J, with 10 bases in between. CDR3 loop: CASSLGGLNNYGYTF. CDR3 bases: TGCGCCAGCAGCTTGGGAGGGCTGAATAACTATGGCTACACCTTC. The full variable domain, its missing parts supplied by reference TRBV5-1 and TRBJ1-2, is KAGVTQTPRYLIKTRGQQVTLSCSPISGHRSVSWYQQTPGQGLQFLFEYFSETQRNKGNFPGRFSGRQFSNSRSEMNVSTLELGDSALYLCASSLGGLNNYGYTFGSGTRLTVV.

This chain links TRBV6-5 with TRBJ2-7; 7 positions match TRBD2. The CDR3 is 15 residues long. Unmatched junction bases numbered 5, after V lost 2 bases and J lost 1 base. Germline values: CDR1 MNHEY, CDR2 SVGAGI. In DNA, the CDR3 is TGTGCCAGCAGTTACAATCCGGGGGGTTCCTACGAGCAGTACTTC. Protein product: CASSYNPGGSYEQYF.

The J gene is TRBJ2-3, the V gene TRBV2, with a tentative D call TRBD1 (6 bases). CDR3 size: 14 residues. V lost 6 bases and J lost 4, with 14 bases in between. From germline, CDR1 is SNHLY and CDR2 FYNNEI. The CDR3 DNA reads as TGTGCCAGCAGACTGGGGGCCGGTGCAGATACGCAGTATTTT. Encoded protein: CASRLGAGADTQYF.

The V and J genes are TRBV5-6 and TRBJ2-3; the D is unclear. The CDR3 is made up of 15 amino acids. The germline V gene has CDR1 SGHDT and CDR2 YYEEEE. V was shortened by 0 bases and J by 4 bases, with 12 bases between the two germline ends. CDR3 DNA sequence: TGTGCCAGCAGCTTGGTTATGCGGAATGCAGATACGCAGTATTTT. Its protein is CASSLVMRNADTQYF. Complete variable domain (other parts from reference TRBV5-6 and TRBJ2-3): DAGVTQSPTHLIKTRGQQVTLRCSPKSGHDTVSWYQQALGQGPQFIFQYYEEEERQRGNFPDRFSGHQFPNYSSELNVNALLLGDSALYLCASSLVMRNADTQYFGPGTRLTVL.

The chain links TRBV30 to TRBJ2-1, with D maybe TRBD2 (6 bases). V gave up 2 bases and J gave up 7 bases, with 12 bases separating them. This CDR3 is 13 amino acids long. Germline V gene data show CDR1 as GTSNPN and CDR2 as SVGIG (reference sequence). Here the CDR3 DNA reads TGTGCCTGGAGTATAACTAGCCTTAATGAGCAGTTCTTC. This encodes CAWSITSLNEQFF.

The rearrangement joins TRBV12-2 to TRBJ2-7; the table assigns TRBD1, which was not confirmed against the DNA. TRBV12-2 is tagged as a pseudogene. CDR3 length: 13 residues. CDR3 protein: CASRLLAAYEQYF. CDR3 DNA: TGTGCAAGTCGCTTATTGGCAGCCTACGAGCAGTACTTC.

The V call is TRBV4-1, the J call TRBJ1-1; maybe TRBD1 (5 bases). V lost 0 bases, J lost 3 bases, and 11 bases lay in between. The CDR3 length is 15 residues. Looked up from germline, CDR1 is MGHRA and CDR2 is YSYEKL. CDR3 DNA: TGCGCCAGCAGCCAAGACCAGGGATCCTACACTGAAGCTTTCTTT. Translating it yields CASSQDQGSYTEAFF.

J is TRBJ1-1 and V is TRBV30; maybe TRBD1 (5 bases). Per germline, CDR1 GTSNPN and CDR2 SVGIG (reference sequence). With 1 base removed from V and 4 bases from J, the gap between germline ends came to 7 bases. The CDR3 is 12 residues long. As DNA, the CDR3 is TGTGCCTGGAGTGGACAGCGCACTGAAGCTTTCTTT. Amino acid sequence: CAWSGQRTEAFF.

This rearrangement joins TRBV27 to TRBJ1-6; TRBD1 agrees at 8 bases. V dropped 2 bases and J dropped 8; count of bases not matched to a gene: 2. The germline gives CDR1 MNHEY, CDR2 SMNVEV (reference sequence). The CDR3 has 14 residues. The CDR3 bases are TGTGCCAGCAGTTTAGACAGGGGTGATTCACCCCTCCACTTT. This translates into CASSLDRGDSPLHF.

The chain employs TRBV27 and TRBJ1-1; D is unresolved. V was clipped by 6 bases and J by 0 bases, with 8 bases between them. The CDR3 is 13 amino acids. CDR1 is MNHEY, CDR2 SMNVEV, per germline (reference sequence). The CDR3 bases are TGTGCCAGCAGCCCAAACTTGAACACTGAAGCTTTCTTT. This codes for CASSPNLNTEAFF.

V is TRBV4-3 and J is TRBJ2-7; the D gene is possibly TRBD1 (5 bases). Germline loops: CDR1 LGHNA, CDR2 YSLEER. The CDR3 covers 15 residues. With 4 bases removed from V and 1 base from J, the gap between germline ends came to 14 bases. The CDR3 DNA sequence: TGCGCCAGCAGCCCCTCTATGGCAGGGTCCTACGAGCAGTACTTC. Its protein is CASSPSMAGSYEQYF.

The chain couples TRBV29-1 to TRBJ1-5; D is ambiguous. Germline CDR1 reads SQVTM; CDR2 reads ANQGSEA. The CDR3 sequence is 12 residues long. V dropped 4 bases and J dropped 2 bases, with 6 bases sitting between them. The CDR3 reads CSVGVGNQPQHF. CDR3 nucleotides: TGCAGCGTTGGAGTGGGCAATCAGCCCCAGCATTTT. The whole variable domain, filled in from reference TRBV29-1 and TRBJ1-5, reads SAVISQKPSRDICQRGTSLTIQCQVDSQVTMMFWYRQQPGQSLTLIATANQGSEATYESGFVIDKFPISRPNLTFSTLTVSNMSPEDSSIYLCSVGVGNQPQHFGDGTRLSIL.

The chain recombines TRBV2 with TRBJ2-1, with a possible D match to TRBD2 (5 bases). Germline V gene sequence: CDR1 SNHLY, CDR2 FYNNEI. Trimming removed 7 bases from V and 0 bases from J, with 7 bases in between. There are 13 residues in the CDR3. The CDR3 protein is CASNRDSYNEQFF. CDR3 in DNA: TGTGCCAGCAATCGGGACTCCTACAATGAGCAGTTCTTC.

V usage is TRBV6-6 and J usage is TRBJ2-7; 9 bases line up with TRBD2. Trimming took 8 bases from V and 3 from J; bases not matched to a gene: 8. CDR3 size: 14 residues. Germline-derived CDR1 and CDR2 are MNHNY and SVGAGI (reference sequence). Here the CDR3 DNA reads TGTGCCAGCGTATCCGGGACTAGCAGCTACGAGCAGTACTTC. It specifies CASVSGTSSYEQYF.

The J gene is TRBJ2-3, the V gene TRBV5-4; D not resolved. V was cut by 0 bases and J by 5 bases, with 10 bases left in between. The CDR3 is made up of 14 amino acids. Germline CDR1 SGHNT, CDR2 YYREEE (reference sequence). As DNA, the CDR3 is TGTGCCAGCAGCTTGGATGAGCGTATAGATACGCAGTATTTT. It translates to CASSLDERIDTQYF.

This chain joins TRBV15 and TRBJ2-3; 9 bases fit TRBD2. CDR1 and CDR2 from the germline V gene are LNHNV and YYDKDF (reference sequence). V gave up 8 bases and J gave up 2 bases; unmatched junction bases: 8. The CDR3 sequence is 15 residues long. The CDR3 loop reads CATSLAGLITDTQYF. The CDR3 DNA reads TGTGCCACCTCACTAGCGGGCCTAATCACAGATACGCAGTATTTT. The full variable domain, rest sourced from reference TRBV15 and TRBJ2-3, is DAMVIQNPRYQVTQFGKPVTLSCSQTLNHNVMYWYQQKSSQAPKLLFHYYDKDFNNEADTPDNFQSRRPNTSFCFLDIRSPGLGDTAMYLCATSLAGLITDTQYFGPGTRLTVL.

This chain joins TRBV19 and TRBJ2-1, with 9 bases matching TRBD2. The CDR3 is made up of 16 amino acids. Germline V gene lookup returns CDR1 LNHDA and CDR2 SQIVND (reference sequence). The junction had 4 bases not matched to a gene; V was cut back by 0 bases and J by 4 bases. The CDR3 spells CASSIETSGLYNEQFF. The CDR3 DNA sequence: TGTGCCAGTAGTATAGAAACTAGCGGGCTGTACAATGAGCAGTTCTTC.

Note on this clone: A junction boundary mismatches the germline segment, possibly from a read error. The chain carries TRBV6-6 and TRBJ2-4; TRBD1 matches 8 bases. This CDR3 comprises 13 residues. CDR1 is MNHNY and CDR2 is SVGAGI in the germline V gene (reference sequence). The CDR3 sequence is CASSYNPDRAVGF. CDR3 sequence (DNA): TGTGCCAGCAGTTACAACCCGGACAGGGCTGTGGGCTTC.

The chain recombines TRBV4-1 with TRBJ1-2; 7 nucleotides line up with TRBD1. The CDR3 is made up of 15 amino acids. Germline-derived CDR1 and CDR2 are MGHRA and YSYEKL. V was clipped by 5 bases and J by 1 base; unmatched bases: 7. DNA for the CDR3: TGCGCCAGCAGCGCGGGACAGTTATTTAACTATGGCTACACCTTC. Residues: CASSAGQLFNYGYTF.

The V call is TRBV5-4, the J call TRBJ1-1; 7 bases map to TRBD1. After removal of 4 bases from V and 8 bases from J, the junction contained 5 bases not matched to a gene. The CDR3 is 12 residues long. Looked up from germline, CDR1 is SGHNT and CDR2 is YYREEE (reference sequence). CDR3 DNA sequence: TGTGCCAGCAGCGGGGACAGTGGCGAAGCTTTCTTT. Its translation: CASSGDSGEAFF.

DNA for the CDR3: TGTGCCAGCTCACCGCGGGGGCTACTAGCCAAAAACATTCAGTACTTC. It yields the protein CASSPRGLLAKNIQYF. V usage is TRBV18 and J usage is TRBJ2-4, with D tentatively TRBD2 (7 bases). The CDR3 runs 16 residues. Germline V gene lookup returns CDR1 KGHSH and CDR2 LQKENI. The germline V and J ends were trimmed by 3 bases and 0 bases, with 12 bases remaining between them.